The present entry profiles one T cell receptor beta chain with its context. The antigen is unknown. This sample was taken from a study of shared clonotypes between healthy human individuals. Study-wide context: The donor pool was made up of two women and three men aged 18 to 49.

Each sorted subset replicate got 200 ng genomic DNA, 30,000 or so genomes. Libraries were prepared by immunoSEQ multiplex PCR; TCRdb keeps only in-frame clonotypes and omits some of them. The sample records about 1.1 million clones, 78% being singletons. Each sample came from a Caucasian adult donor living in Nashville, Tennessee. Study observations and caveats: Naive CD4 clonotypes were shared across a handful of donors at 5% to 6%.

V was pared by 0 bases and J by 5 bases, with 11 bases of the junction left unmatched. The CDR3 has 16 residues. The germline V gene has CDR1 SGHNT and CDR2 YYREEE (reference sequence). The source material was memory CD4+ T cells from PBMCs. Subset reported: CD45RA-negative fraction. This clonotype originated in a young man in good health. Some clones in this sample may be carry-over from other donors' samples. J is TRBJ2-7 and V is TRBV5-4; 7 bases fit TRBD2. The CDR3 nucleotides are TGTGCCAGCAGCTTGGGAATCCGAAGCGGGATAGACGAGCAGTACTTC. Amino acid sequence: CASSLGIRSGIDEQYF.